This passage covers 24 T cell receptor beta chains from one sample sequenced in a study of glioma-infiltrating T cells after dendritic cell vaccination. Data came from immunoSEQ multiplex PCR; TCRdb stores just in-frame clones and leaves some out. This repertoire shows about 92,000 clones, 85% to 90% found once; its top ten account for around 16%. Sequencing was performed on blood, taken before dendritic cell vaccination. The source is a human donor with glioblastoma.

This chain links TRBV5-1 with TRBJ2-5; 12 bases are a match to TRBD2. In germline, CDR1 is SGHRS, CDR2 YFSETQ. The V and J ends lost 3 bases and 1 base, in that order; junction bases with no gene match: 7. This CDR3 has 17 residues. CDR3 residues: CASSSGLAGLLQETQYF. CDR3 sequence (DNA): TGCGCCAGCAGCTCCGGACTAGCGGGACTTCTCCAAGAGACCCAGTACTTC.

The CDR3 reads CASRPGQGYNSPLHF. In nucleotides, the CDR3 is TGTGCCAGCAGACCGGGACAGGGGTATAATTCACCCCTCCACTTT. The V gene is TRBV27, the J gene TRBJ1-6, with 10 bases aligning to TRBD1. CDR1 MNHEY and CDR2 SMNVEV come from the germline V gene (reference sequence). V shed 6 bases and J 4 bases; nucleotides not matched to a gene: 3. The length of the CDR3 is 15 residues.

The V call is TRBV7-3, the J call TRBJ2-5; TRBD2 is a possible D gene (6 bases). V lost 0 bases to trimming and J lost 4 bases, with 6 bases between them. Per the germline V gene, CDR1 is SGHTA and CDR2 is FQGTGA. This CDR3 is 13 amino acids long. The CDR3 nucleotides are TGTGCCAGCAGCTTAACCGGGGGAGAGACCCAGTACTTC. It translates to CASSLTGGETQYF. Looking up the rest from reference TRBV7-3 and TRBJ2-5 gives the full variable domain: GAGVSQTPSNKVTEKGKYVELRCDPISGHTALYWYRQSLGQGPEFLIYFQGTGAADDSGLPNDRFFAVRPEGSVSTLKIQRTERGDSAVYLCASSLTGGETQYFGPGTRLLVL.

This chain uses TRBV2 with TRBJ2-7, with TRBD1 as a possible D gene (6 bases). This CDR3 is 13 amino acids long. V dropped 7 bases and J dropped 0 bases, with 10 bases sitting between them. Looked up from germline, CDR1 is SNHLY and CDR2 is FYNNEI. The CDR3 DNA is TGTGCCAGCAAAGTGGACAGCTCCTACGAGCAGTACTTC. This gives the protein CASKVDSSYEQYF.

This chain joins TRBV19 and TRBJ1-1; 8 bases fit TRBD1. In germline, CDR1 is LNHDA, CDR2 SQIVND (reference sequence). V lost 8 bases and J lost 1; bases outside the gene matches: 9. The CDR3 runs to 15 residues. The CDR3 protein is CASDSGQVENTEAFF. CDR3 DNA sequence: TGTGCCAGTGATTCGGGACAGGTGGAGAACACTGAAGCTTTCTTT.

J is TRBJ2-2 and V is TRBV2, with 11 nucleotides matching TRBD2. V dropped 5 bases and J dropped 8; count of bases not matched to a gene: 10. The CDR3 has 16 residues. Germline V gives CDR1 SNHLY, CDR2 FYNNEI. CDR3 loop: CASSPSGGPGTGELFF. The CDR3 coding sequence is TGTGCCAGCAGTCCTAGCGGGGGGCCCGGGACGGGGGAGCTGTTTTTT.

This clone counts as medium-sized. The CDR3 sequence is CASRARHITYNEQFF. DNA for the CDR3: TGTGCCAGTAGGGCAAGACACATAACCTACAATGAGCAGTTCTTC. This chain connects TRBV19 to TRBJ2-1; D unclear. The CDR3 spans 15 residues. V was clipped by 6 bases and J by 2 bases, with 14 bases between them. Germline CDR1 LNHDA, CDR2 SQIVND (reference sequence).

The CDR3 DNA sequence: TGTGCCAGCAGTCCGAGGGTGACAGGGGTGTATAGCAATCAGCCCCAGCATTTT. Translation: CASSPRVTGVYSNQPQHF. V usage is TRBV28 and J usage is TRBJ1-5; 8 bases map to TRBD1. The germline gives CDR1 MDHEN, CDR2 SYDVKM. The V and J ends lost 5 bases and 0 bases, in that order; junction bases with no gene match: 12. The CDR3 has 18 residues. Based on the CDR3 plus reference TRBV28 and TRBJ1-5, the full variable domain is DVKVTQSSRYLVKRTGEKVFLECVQDMDHENMFWYRQDPGLGLRLIYFSYDVKMKEKGDIPEGYSVSREKKERFSLILESASTNQTSMYLCASSPRVTGVYSNQPQHFGDGTRLSIL.

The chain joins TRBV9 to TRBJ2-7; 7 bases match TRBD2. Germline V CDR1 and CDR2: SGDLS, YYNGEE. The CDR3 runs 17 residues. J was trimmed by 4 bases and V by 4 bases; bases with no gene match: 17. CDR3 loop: CASSPTDRDYRPYEQYF. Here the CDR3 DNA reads TGTGCCAGCAGCCCCACAGATCGGGACTACCGACCTTACGAGCAGTACTTC.

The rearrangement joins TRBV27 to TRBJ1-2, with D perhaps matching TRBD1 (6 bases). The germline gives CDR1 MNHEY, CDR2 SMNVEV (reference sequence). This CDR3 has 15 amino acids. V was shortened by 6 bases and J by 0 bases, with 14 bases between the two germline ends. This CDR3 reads CASSLRRTANYGYTF. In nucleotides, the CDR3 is TGTGCCAGCAGCTTAAGGAGGACAGCTAACTATGGCTACACCTTC.

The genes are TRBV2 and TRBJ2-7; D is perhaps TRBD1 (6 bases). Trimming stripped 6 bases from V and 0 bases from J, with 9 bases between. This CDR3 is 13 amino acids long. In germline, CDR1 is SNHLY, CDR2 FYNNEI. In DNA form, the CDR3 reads TGTGCCAGCAGGGGGGACACCTCCTACGAGCAGTACTTC. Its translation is CASRGDTSYEQYF.

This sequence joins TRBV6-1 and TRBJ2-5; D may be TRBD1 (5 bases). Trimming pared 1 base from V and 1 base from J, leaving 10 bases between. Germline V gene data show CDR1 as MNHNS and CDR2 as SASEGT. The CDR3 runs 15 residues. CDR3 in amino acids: CASSEGQSSQETQYF. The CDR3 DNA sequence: TGTGCCAGCAGTGAAGGACAGAGTAGCCAAGAGACCCAGTACTTC.

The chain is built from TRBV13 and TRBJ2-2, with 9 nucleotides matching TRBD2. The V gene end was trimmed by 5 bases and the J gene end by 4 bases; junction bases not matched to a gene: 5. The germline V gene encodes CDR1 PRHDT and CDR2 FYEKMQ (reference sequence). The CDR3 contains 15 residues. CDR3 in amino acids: CASSGSGSPTGELFF. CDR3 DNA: TGTGCCAGCAGCGGTAGCGGGAGTCCCACCGGGGAGCTGTTTTTT. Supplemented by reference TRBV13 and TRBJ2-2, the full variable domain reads AAGVIQSPRHLIKEKRETATLKCYPIPRHDTVYWYQQGPGQDPQFLISFYEKMQSDKGSIPDRFSAQQFSDYHSELNMSSLELGDSALYFCASSGSGSPTGELFFGEGSRLTVL.

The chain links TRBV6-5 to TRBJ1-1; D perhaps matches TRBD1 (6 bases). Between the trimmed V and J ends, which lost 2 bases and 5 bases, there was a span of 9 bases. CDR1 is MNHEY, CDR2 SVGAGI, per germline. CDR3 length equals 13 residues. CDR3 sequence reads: CASSYPTGTEAFF. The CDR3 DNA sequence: TGTGCCAGCAGTTACCCGACAGGTACTGAAGCTTTCTTT.

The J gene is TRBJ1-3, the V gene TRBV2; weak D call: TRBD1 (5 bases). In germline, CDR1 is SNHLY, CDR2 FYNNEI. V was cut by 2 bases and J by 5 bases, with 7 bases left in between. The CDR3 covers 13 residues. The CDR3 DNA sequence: TGTGCCAGCAGTGAAAGACAGAGAAACACCATATATTTT. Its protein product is CASSERQRNTIYF.

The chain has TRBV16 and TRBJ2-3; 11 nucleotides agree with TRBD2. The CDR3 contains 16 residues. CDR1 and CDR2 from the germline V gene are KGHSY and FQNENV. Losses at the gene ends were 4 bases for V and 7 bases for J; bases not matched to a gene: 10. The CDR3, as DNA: TGTGCCAGCAGCCTGCGACTAGCGGGGCTGGGGAATACGCAGTATTTT. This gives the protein CASSLRLAGLGNTQYF.

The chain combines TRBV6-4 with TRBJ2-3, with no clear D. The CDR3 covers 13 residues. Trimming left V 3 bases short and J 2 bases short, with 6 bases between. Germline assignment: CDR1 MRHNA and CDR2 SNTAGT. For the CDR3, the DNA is TGTGCCAGCAGTGAGGTCTACACAGATACGCAGTATTTT. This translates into CASSEVYTDTQYF.

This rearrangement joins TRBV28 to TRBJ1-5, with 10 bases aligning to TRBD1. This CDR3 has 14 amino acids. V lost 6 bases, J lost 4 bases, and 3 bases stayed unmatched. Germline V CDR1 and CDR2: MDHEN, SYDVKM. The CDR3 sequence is CASSRTGGNQPQHF. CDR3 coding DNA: TGTGCCAGCAGCCGGACAGGGGGTAATCAGCCCCAGCATTTT.

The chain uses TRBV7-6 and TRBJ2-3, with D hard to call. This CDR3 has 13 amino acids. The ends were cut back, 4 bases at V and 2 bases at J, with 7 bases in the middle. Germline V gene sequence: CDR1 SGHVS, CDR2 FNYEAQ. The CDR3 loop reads CASSSLYTDTQYF. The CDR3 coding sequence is TGTGCCAGCAGCTCCCTATACACAGATACGCAGTATTTT. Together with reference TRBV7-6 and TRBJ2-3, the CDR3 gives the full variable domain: GAGVSQSPRYKVTKRGQDVALRCDPISGHVSLYWYRQALGQGPEFLTYFNYEAQQDKSGLPNDRFSAERPEGSISTLTIQRTEQRDSAMYRCASSSLYTDTQYFGPGTRLTVL.

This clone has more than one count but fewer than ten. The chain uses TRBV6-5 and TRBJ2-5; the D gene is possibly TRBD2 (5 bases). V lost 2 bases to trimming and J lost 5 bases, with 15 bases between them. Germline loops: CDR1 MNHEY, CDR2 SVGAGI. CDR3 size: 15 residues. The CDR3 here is CASSYAERLWETQYF. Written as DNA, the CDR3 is TGTGCCAGCAGTTACGCAGAGCGACTATGGGAGACCCAGTACTTC.

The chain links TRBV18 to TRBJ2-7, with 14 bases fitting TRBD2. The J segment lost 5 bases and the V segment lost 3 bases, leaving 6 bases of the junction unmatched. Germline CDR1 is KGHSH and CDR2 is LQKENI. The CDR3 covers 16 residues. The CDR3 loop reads CASSPGTSGSVDEQYF. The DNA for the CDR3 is TGTGCCAGCTCACCTGGGACTAGCGGGAGTGTCGACGAGCAGTACTTC.

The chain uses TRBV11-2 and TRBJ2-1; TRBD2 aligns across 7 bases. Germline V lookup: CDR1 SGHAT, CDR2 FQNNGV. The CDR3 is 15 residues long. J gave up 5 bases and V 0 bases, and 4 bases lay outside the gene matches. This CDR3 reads CASSLDSREDNEQFF. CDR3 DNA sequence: TGTGCCAGCAGCTTAGATTCCCGGGAGGACAATGAGCAGTTCTTC.

The CDR3 DNA is TGTGCCAGCAGCTTCGACAGGTCGGTTGATGGCTACACCTTC. This sequence encodes CASSFDRSVDGYTF. This rearrangement joins TRBV7-9 to TRBJ1-2; TRBD1 might be the D (6 bases). This CDR3 region has 14 residues. The V end lost 3 bases, the J end lost 6 bases, and 14 bases lay between the germline ends. The germline gives CDR1 SEHNR, CDR2 FQNEAQ (reference sequence).

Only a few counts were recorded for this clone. CDR3 amino acids: CASSIDRGATYEQYF. CDR3 DNA sequence: TGTGCCAGCAGCATAGACAGGGGGGCCACCTACGAGCAGTACTTC. This chain joins TRBV7-3 and TRBJ2-7, with TRBD1 matching 9 bases. The germline V gene has CDR1 SGHTA and CDR2 FQGTGA. J lost 2 bases, V lost 5 bases, and 7 bases had no gene match. The CDR3 sequence is 15 residues long.